This T cell receptor beta chain came from a study of shared clonotypes between healthy human individuals. Sequencing was performed with immunoSEQ multiplex PCR; in TCRdb, only in-frame clones are kept and a portion is missing. This table has around 560,000 clones, roughly 95% appearing once. Naive CD8 populations comprised CD45RO-negative cells positively selected for CCR7, excluding terminally differentiated effector memory CD45RA+ cells. On this clone itself: Its antigen remains unidentified.

Study findings and constraints: Blood was the only sampled material, and tissue repertoires likely differ. Among donors, sharing of clonotypes was expected to be affected by sequencing depth.

This CDR3 comprises 17 residues. The germline CDR1 and CDR2 sequences are SEHNR and FQNEAQ (reference sequence). Losses at the gene ends were 5 bases for V and 4 bases for J; bases not matched to a gene: 13. The source of this sequence is a woman aged 25 to 45 in good health. V usage is TRBV7-9 and J usage is TRBJ2-3; 9 bases are shared with TRBD2. Sequencing input: naive CD8+ T cells sorted from blood. CDR3 region: CASSPDVSGRGSDTQYF. CDR3 DNA: TGTGCCAGCAGCCCAGACGTTAGCGGGAGAGGATCAGATACGCAGTATTTT. Combining the CDR3 with reference TRBV7-9 and TRBJ2-3 gives the whole variable domain DTGVSQNPRHKITKRGQNVTFRCDPISEHNRLYWYRQTLGQGPEFLTYFQNEAQLEKSRLLSDRFSAERPKGSFSTLEIQRTEQGDSAMYLCASSPDVSGRGSDTQYFGPGTRLTVL.